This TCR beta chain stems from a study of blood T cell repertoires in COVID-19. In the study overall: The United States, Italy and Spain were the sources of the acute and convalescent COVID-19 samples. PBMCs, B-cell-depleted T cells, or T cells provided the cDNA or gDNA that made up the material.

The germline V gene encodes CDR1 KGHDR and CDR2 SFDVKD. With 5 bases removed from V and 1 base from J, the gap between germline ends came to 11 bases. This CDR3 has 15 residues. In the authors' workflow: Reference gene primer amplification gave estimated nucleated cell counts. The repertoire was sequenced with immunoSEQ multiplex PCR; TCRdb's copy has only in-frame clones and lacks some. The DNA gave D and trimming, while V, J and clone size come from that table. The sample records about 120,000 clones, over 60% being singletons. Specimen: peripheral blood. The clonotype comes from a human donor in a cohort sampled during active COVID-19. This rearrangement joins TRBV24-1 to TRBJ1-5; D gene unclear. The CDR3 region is CATSASQTSNQPQHF. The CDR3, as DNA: TGTGCCACCAGTGCCTCACAGACGAGCAATCAGCCCCAGCATTTT.